Listed below are T cell receptor beta chains from one sample, sequenced in a study of control samples from healthy donors and cancer patients. Method: immunoSEQ multiplex PCR; TCRdb's copy keeps in-frame clones and lacks some. The table shows 95,000 to 130,000 clones, with around 90% occurring only once. What was sequenced was blood. Receptor source: a woman aged 65 to 85 in good health. CDR3s include the opening cysteine and the closing phenylalanine or tryptophan. A D gene is named only where the DNA matches it firmly. Only part of the rows carry a size: once, few, many, or a class if the clone is expanded.

TRBD2 TRBJ2-5 - TRBV5-1 CASSPSGGGGETQYF TGCGCCAGCAGCCCCTCGGGGGGGGGAGGAGAGACCCAGTACTTC
- TRBJ2-7 - TRBV4-1 CASSRIRQGSYEQYF TGCGCCAGCAGCCGAATTCGGCAGGGGTCCTACGAGCAGTACTTC
- TRBJ1-3 - TRBV6-5 CASSYGLGQNTIYF TGTGCCAGCAGTTACGGGCTTGGACAAAACACCATATATTTT
- TRBJ1-1 - TRBV2 CASSPGGMNTEAFF TGTGCCAGCAGCCCGGGAGGTATGAACACTGAAGCTTTCTTT
- TRBJ2-5 - TRBV5-6 CASSLFFQETQYF TGTGCCAGCAGCTTGTTTTTCCAAGAGACCCAGTACTTC
- TRBJ1-1 - TRBV19 CASNRANMNTEAFF TGTGCCAGTAACCGCGCGAACATGAACACTGAAGCTTTCTTT
- TRBJ1-1 few TRBV7-9 CASSAPGQMNTEAFF TGTGCCAGCAGCGCCCCGGGACAAATGAACACTGAAGCTTTCTTT
- TRBJ2-5 - TRBV10-3 CAISESQVQYF TGTGCCATCAGTGAGTCGCAGGTTCAGTACTTC
- TRBJ1-5 - TRBV27 CASSSAYRVNQPQHF TGTGCCAGCAGTTCAGCATACAGGGTCAATCAGCCCCAGCATTTT
- TRBJ2-5 - TRBV18 CASSLQETQYF TGTGCCAGCTCACTCCAAGAGACCCAGTACTTC
TRBD1 TRBJ1-1 few TRBV29-1 CSVGGTGGWTEAFF TGCAGCGTCGGGGGGACAGGGGGCTGGACTGAAGCTTTCTTT
- TRBJ1-1 - TRBV16 CASSRGRSEAEAFF TGTGCCAGCAGCCGCGGGAGGAGTGAGGCTGAAGCTTTCTTT
- TRBJ2-2 - TRBV6-5 CASRPLRETGELFF TGTGCCAGCAGACCATTGAGGGAAACCGGGGAGCTGTTTTTT
- TRBJ2-7 - TRBV4-1 CASSQDVSGMGEQYF TGCGCCAGCAGCCAAGATGTGTCGGGTATGGGGGAGCAGTACTTC
- TRBJ2-3 few TRBV7-2 CASSPQGQSGTDTQYF TGTGCCAGCAGCCCACAGGGTCAGTCTGGCACAGATACGCAGTATTTT
- TRBJ1-4 - TRBV28 CASKGSGWRFSNEKLFF TGTGCCAGCAAGGGGTCAGGGTGGAGGTTTAGTAATGAAAAACTGTTTTTT
- TRBJ1-5 - TRBV12-5 CASGLVNGDQPQHF TGTGCTAGTGGTTTGGTGAACGGCGATCAGCCCCAGCATTTT
- TRBJ1-2 - TRBV20-1 CSASYQFNYGYTF TGCAGTGCTAGTTATCAGTTTAACTATGGCTACACCTTC
- TRBJ1-2 few TRBV12-3/TRBV12-4 CASSAPREGYTF TGTGCCAGCAGCGCCCCCAGGGAAGGCTACACCTTC
- TRBJ1-2 - TRBV4-1 CASSQVWTDYGYTF TGCGCCAGCAGCCAAGTTTGGACAGACTATGGCTACACCTTC
TRBD1 TRBJ1-1 once TRBV15 CATSRQTGKTEAFF TGTGCCACCAGCAGGCAGACAGGGAAGACTGAAGCTTTCTTT
- TRBJ2-7 - TRBV6-5 CASRGTGGLGEQYF TGTGCCAGCAGAGGCACGGGGGGCTTAGGCGAGCAGTACTTC
- TRBJ1-1 few TRBV29-1 CSVADRYTEAFF TGCAGCGTCGCCGACAGGTATACTGAAGCTTTCTTT
- TRBJ1-2 once TRBV25-1 CASSEGDKRSYTF TGTGCCAGCAGTGAGGGAGACAAACGGAGCTACACCTTC
- TRBJ1-4 - TRBV3-1/TRBV3-2 CASSQDLRGEKLFF TGTGCCAGCAGCCAAGATTTGAGAGGGGAAAAACTGTTTTTT
- TRBJ1-2 - TRBV1 CTSSQCGDDGYTF TGCACCAGCAGCCAGTGCGGAGACGATGGCTACACCTTC
- TRBJ2-7 - TRBV12-2 CASQRLNRKYEQYF TGTGCAAGTCAGAGGCTAAACCGAAAATACGAGCAGTACTTC
- TRBJ1-2 - TRBV25-1 CASSEYGAGGGYGYTF TGTGCCAGCAGTGAATATGGGGCAGGCGGGGGTTATGGCTACACCTTC
TRBD1 TRBJ1-5 - TRBV5-8 CASLDRGGQPQHF TGTGCCAGCCTTGACAGGGGAGGGCAGCCCCAGCATTTT
TRBD1 TRBJ1-4 - TRBV5-1 CASSLQGGVEKLFF TGCGCCAGCAGCTTACAGGGGGGTGTTGAAAAACTGTTTTTT
- TRBJ1-1 - TRBV7-9 CASRRHDPEAFF TGTGCCAGCAGGCGACACGACCCTGAAGCTTTCTTT
TRBD1 TRBJ1-1 - TRBV18 CASSPGTVNTEAFF TGTGCCAGCTCACCCGGGACAGTCAACACTGAAGCTTTCTTT
- TRBJ1-4 once TRBV6-4 CASSDSYDEKLFF TGTGCCAGCAGTGACTCCTACGATGAAAAACTGTTTTTT
- TRBJ1-5 - TRBV10-1 CASSPNPLGTQHF TGCGCCAGCAGTCCAAACCCCCTGGGAACCCAGCATTTT
- TRBJ1-2 once TRBV5-4 CASSLEGNYGYTF TGTGCCAGCAGCTTGGAAGGAAACTATGGCTACACCTTC
TRBD1 TRBJ2-7 few TRBV4-2 CASSQADRGSSYEQYF TGTGCCAGCAGCCAAGCGGACAGGGGGAGCTCCTACGAGCAGTACTTC
- TRBJ1-2 - TRBV5-1 CASSPGVEGYTF TGCGCCAGCAGCCCGGGGGTGGAGGGCTACACCTTC
- TRBJ1-6 - TRBV10-3 CAISESIGSPLHF TGTGCCATCAGTGAGTCGATAGGCTCACCCCTCCACTTT
- TRBJ2-5 - TRBV7-6 CASSLGPSKETQYF TGTGCCAGCAGCTTAGGTCCCTCTAAAGAGACCCAGTACTTC
TRBD1 TRBJ2-3 - TRBV27 CASSPWDRPDTQYF TGTGCCAGCAGTCCTTGGGACAGACCAGATACGCAGTATTTT
- TRBJ1-1 - TRBV29-1 CSVEGGLGVNTEAFF TGCAGCGTTGAAGGTGGTCTGGGAGTGAACACTGAAGCTTTCTTT
- TRBJ1-2 once TRBV4-1 CASSQQGVDGYTF TGCGCCAGCAGCCAACAGGGTGTCGATGGCTACACCTTC
- TRBJ1-2 once TRBV5-6 CASSTGTEWSYTF TGTGCCAGCAGCACGGGGACCGAGTGGAGCTACACCTTC
TRBD2 TRBJ2-7 - TRBV10-3 CAIMGGEGSYEQYF TGTGCCATCATGGGGGGGGAGGGCTCCTACGAGCAGTACTTC
- TRBJ1-5 - TRBV5-8 CASRLGGALSQPQHF TGTGCCAGCAGACTTGGGGGGGCTTTGAGTCAGCCCCAGCATTTT
TRBD2 TRBJ2-3 - TRBV19 CASSRGGGDTQYF TGTGCCAGTAGTCGCGGGGGGGGAGATACGCAGTATTTT
- TRBJ1-1 - TRBV19 CASRGNRDRMNTEAFF TGTGCCAGTAGGGGGAACAGGGATCGAATGAACACTGAAGCTTTCTTT
- TRBJ1-2 - TRBV18 CASSPNSPGRANYGYTF TGTGCCAGCTCACCAAATTCGCCAGGGCGAGCTAACTATGGCTACACCTTC